This entry concerns a single T cell receptor (beta chain). Both blood RNA, taken from unsorted whole blood, and germline DNA were extracted. These data are taken from a study of tumor-infiltrating lymphocytes in primary liver carcinoma. Total RNA (about 500 ng) served as template for TCR beta cDNA synthesis primed by a constant-region primer. Researchers made the TCR beta libraries by running three nested multiplex PCR rounds with slightly modified ARM-PCR. One entry per CDR3 protein, called by TCRdb with MiXCR from the multiplex PCR reads. The data contain approximately 320,000 distinct CDR3 sequences, more than 55% of them singletons. The receptor's source is a woman younger than 45 with primary liver carcinoma and hepatitis B virus infection. Sequenced: peripheral blood.

CDR3 in DNA: TGTGCCAGCATCCACCGACTAGCGGGAGTCCTTGATACGCAGTATTTT. Translated, it gives CASIHRLAGVLDTQYF. V usage is TRBV7-9 and J usage is TRBJ2-3; 12 nucleotides line up with TRBD2. The CDR3 is 16 amino acids. The junction had 11 bases not matched to a gene; V was cut back by 7 bases and J by 6 bases. Germline loops: CDR1 SEHNR, CDR2 FQNEAQ (reference sequence).